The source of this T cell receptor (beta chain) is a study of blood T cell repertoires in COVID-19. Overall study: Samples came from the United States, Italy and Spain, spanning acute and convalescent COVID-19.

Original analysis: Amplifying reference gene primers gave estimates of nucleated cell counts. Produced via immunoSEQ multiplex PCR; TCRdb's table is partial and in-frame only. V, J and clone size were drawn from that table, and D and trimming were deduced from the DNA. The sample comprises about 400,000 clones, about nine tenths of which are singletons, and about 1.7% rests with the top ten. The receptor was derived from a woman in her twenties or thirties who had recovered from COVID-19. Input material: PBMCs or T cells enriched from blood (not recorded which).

CDR3 sequence (DNA): TGTGCCAGCAGCCGAGGCCGCCTATGGGGCCAAGCTAACTATGGCTACACCTTC. Translation: CASSRGRLWGQANYGYTF. The V gene is TRBV6-6, the J gene TRBJ1-2; D may be TRBD1 (5 bases). With 6 bases removed from V and 0 bases from J, the gap between germline ends came to 23 bases. This CDR3 is built from 18 residues. Per the germline V gene, CDR1 is MNHNY and CDR2 is SVGAGI (reference sequence).